The 30 T cell receptor beta chains listed next were all sequenced from one sample in a study of Ad26.COV2.S vaccination and SARS-CoV-2 variants. Assay used: immunoSEQ multiplex PCR; TCRdb lists only in-frame clones, some missing. This table has roughly 680,000 clones, 70% to 90% appearing once. Treatment described: 15 to 20 received Ad26.COV2.S at low or high dose, single or two shots; 5 received placebo; per-sample allocation not given. Day 63 following the first vaccine or placebo injection was when the samples were taken. This material consisted of peripheral blood, taken in a trial of Ad26.COV2.S vaccine versus placebo. The receptor set was obtained from a person between 18 and 65 years old who received the Ad26.COV2.S COVID-19 vaccine or a placebo.

The chain joins TRBV6-5 to TRBJ2-5; D is possibly TRBD2 (6 bases). The CDR3 is 14 residues long. The germline V and J ends were trimmed by 0 bases and 5 bases, with 10 bases remaining between them. CDR1 is MNHEY and CDR2 is SVGAGI in the germline V gene. CDR3 residues: CASSYSMGRETQYF. The CDR3 DNA sequence: TGTGCCAGCAGTTACTCGATGGGGAGGGAGACCCAGTACTTC.

This clone was picked up one time. This CDR3 reads CASSLAGKETQYF. The CDR3 DNA reads TGTGCCAGCAGCTTAGCGGGGAAAGAGACCCAGTACTTC. The chain couples TRBV7-8 to TRBJ2-5; D remains unclear. Germline V gives CDR1 SGHVS, CDR2 FQNEAQ. The CDR3 is made up of 13 amino acids. V was pared by 0 bases and J by 3 bases, with 5 bases between.

The count of this clone is one. The CDR3 sequence is CASRETGPLDTQYF. CDR3 bases: TGCGCCAGCAGAGAAACAGGGCCTCTGGATACGCAGTATTTT. J is TRBJ2-3 and V is TRBV5-1; TRBD1 is a possible D gene (6 bases). Per the germline V gene, CDR1 is SGHRS and CDR2 is YFSETQ. This CDR3 contains 14 residues. V gave up 5 bases and J gave up 6 bases, with 16 bases separating them.

The genes are TRBV30 and TRBJ1-1, with D perhaps TRBD1 (6 bases). This CDR3 is built from 14 residues. CDR1 GTSNPN and CDR2 SVGIG come from the germline V gene (reference sequence). With 7 bases removed from V and 1 base from J, the gap between germline ends came to 16 bases. The CDR3 nucleotides read TGTGCCTCTCAGACCGGGACACAGAACACTGAAGCTTTCTTT. Its translation is CASQTGTQNTEAFF.

The chain combines TRBV11-1 with TRBJ2-7, with a weak D call TRBD2 (6 bases). The CDR3 is 14 residues long. Trimming left V 3 bases short and J 3 bases short, with 12 bases between. CDR1 and CDR2 from the germline V gene are SGHAT and FQDESV (reference sequence). CDR3 coding DNA: TGTGCCAGCAGCTTTGGCGGGGATTACTACGAGCAGTACTTC. Encoded protein: CASSFGGDYYEQYF.

The CDR3: CASSFPGSLAFF. CDR3 DNA: TGTGCCAGCAGCTTTCCGGGAAGTCTGGCTTTCTTT. The J gene is TRBJ1-1, the V gene TRBV7-2; D gene ambiguous. CDR3 length: 12 residues. The germline CDR1 and CDR2 sequences are SGHTA and FQGNSA. The V and J ends lost 3 bases and 11 bases respectively, with 13 bases between them.

V is TRBV4-1 and J is TRBJ1-3; D is ambiguous. Germline CDR1 and CDR2: MGHRA and YSYEKL. The CDR3 extends over 16 amino acids. Trimming took off 1 base at V and 1 base at J, with 11 bases between the two ends. The chain's CDR3 is CASSQGWGESGNTIYF. The CDR3 bases are TGCGCCAGCAGCCAAGGTTGGGGAGAATCTGGAAACACCATATATTTT.

The V gene is TRBV3-1 (or the pseudogene TRBV3-2), the J gene TRBJ1-3; D remains ambiguous. The CDR3 is 16 amino acids. Germline V CDR1 and CDR2: LGHDT, YNNKEL (reference sequence). V lost 4 bases and J 0 bases, leaving 13 bases between the germline ends. The CDR3 sequence: CASSRQPGDSGNTIYF. For the CDR3, the DNA is TGTGCCAGCAGCCGGCAACCGGGAGACTCTGGAAACACCATATATTTT.

This clone was observed a few times. The chain combines TRBV6-2 or TRBV6-3 with TRBJ1-2; TRBD1 matches 9 bases. The trim removed 1 base at V and 4 bases at J, leaving 4 bases unmatched. The CDR3 sequence is 15 residues long. CDR1 and CDR2 from the germline V gene are MNHEY and SVGEGT. The CDR3 sequence: CASSYYTGGSYGYTF. Written as DNA, the CDR3 is TGTGCCAGCAGTTACTACACAGGGGGCAGCTATGGCTACACCTTC.

Of note for this clone: Other DNA sequences from this sample encode an identical CDR3 as well. J is TRBJ1-2 and V is TRBV12-3 or TRBV12-4; no firm D call. The CDR3 covers 11 residues. The V and J ends lost 3 bases and 6 bases respectively, with 5 bases between them. Written as DNA, the CDR3 is TGTGCCAGCAGTTTTGGAGATGGCTACACCTTC. Translating it yields CASSFGDGYTF.

The rearrangement uses TRBV18 and TRBJ2-5; D is undetermined. Germline CDR1 is KGHSH and CDR2 is LQKENI. V was shortened by 3 bases and J by 2 bases, with 13 bases between the two germline ends. The CDR3 covers 15 residues. The CDR3 loop is CASSPRDLQQETQYF. In nucleotides, the CDR3 is TGTGCCAGCTCACCCCGAGACCTTCAACAAGAGACCCAGTACTTC. The full variable domain, rest sourced from reference TRBV18 and TRBJ2-5, is NAGVMQNPRHLVRRRGQEARLRCSPMKGHSHVYWYRQLPEEGLKFMVYLQKENIIDESGMPKERFSAEFPKEGPSILRIQQVVRGDSAAYFCASSPRDLQQETQYFGPGTRLLVL.

The V gene is TRBV12-3 or TRBV12-4, the J gene TRBJ1-1; D gene ambiguous. V lost 6 bases to trimming and J lost 4 bases, with 12 bases between them. The CDR3 length is 13 residues. The CDR3 protein is CASRPGRGTEAFF. CDR3 bases: TGTGCCAGCAGGCCGGGGAGAGGCACTGAAGCTTTCTTT.

This rearrangement joins TRBV3-1 (or the pseudogene TRBV3-2) to TRBJ1-1; D not certain. V was clipped by 0 bases and J by 1 base, with 9 bases between them. The germline V gene encodes CDR1 LGHDT and CDR2 YNNKEL (reference sequence). This CDR3 has 15 amino acids. For the CDR3, the DNA is TGTGCCAGCAGCCAAGAAGGTGTCGAGAACACTGAAGCTTTCTTT. Protein sequence: CASSQEGVENTEAFF.

V is TRBV19 and J is TRBJ2-5; tentatively, D is TRBD1 (5 bases). There are 14 residues in the CDR3. V shed 7 bases and J shed 1 base, with 13 bases lying between them. Germline V gene sequence: CDR1 LNHDA, CDR2 SQIVND (reference sequence). In DNA, the CDR3 is TGTGCCAGTAATGACAGATACACCCAAGAGACCCAGTACTTC. Amino acid sequence: CASNDRYTQETQYF.

The chain links TRBV5-4 to TRBJ2-1; TRBD2 agrees at 7 bases. Trimming removed 4 bases from V and 14 bases from J; junction bases left unmatched: 12. From germline, CDR1 is SGHNT and CDR2 YYREEE (reference sequence). The CDR3 has 13 amino acids. Here the CDR3 reads CASSPGLGLGEFF. In nucleotides, the CDR3 is TGTGCCAGCAGCCCTGGACTAGGCCTGGGGGAGTTCTTC.

This chain connects TRBV5-4 to TRBJ2-5; D is unclear. V was clipped by 0 bases and J by 5 bases, with 8 bases between them. Germline V lookup: CDR1 SGHNT, CDR2 YYREEE (reference sequence). The CDR3 sequence is 13 residues long. CDR3 amino acids: CASSLANGETQYF. The CDR3 nucleotides read TGTGCCAGCAGCTTGGCCAACGGGGAGACCCAGTACTTC.

This clone appeared a few times. The chain joins TRBV12-3 or TRBV12-4 to TRBJ2-2, with D possibly matching TRBD1 (5 bases). V gave up 5 bases and J gave up 6 bases, with 7 bases separating them. This CDR3 is 12 amino acids long. In DNA form, the CDR3 reads TGTGCCAGCAGTATGACAGCCGGGGAGCTGTTTTTT. Protein sequence: CASSMTAGELFF.

This clone was observed a few times. The chain is built from TRBV27 and TRBJ2-1; D is unclear. The CDR3 contains 17 residues. Germline V lookup: CDR1 MNHEY, CDR2 SMNVEV (reference sequence). The germline V and J ends were trimmed by 0 bases and 8 bases, with 20 bases remaining between them. For the CDR3, the DNA is TGTGCCAGCAGTTTATCTCTGGTAGGTCCGGAAGTCTATGAGCAGTTCTTC. It codes for CASSLSLVGPEVYEQFF.

J is TRBJ2-7 and V is TRBV4-3; D gene uncertain. The ends were cut back, 0 bases at V and 3 bases at J, with 6 bases in the middle. The CDR3 is 13 residues long. From germline, CDR1 is LGHNA and CDR2 YSLEER. The CDR3 sequence: CASSQDQYYEQYF. Written as DNA, the CDR3 is TGCGCCAGCAGCCAAGATCAATACTACGAGCAGTACTTC.

CDR3 loop: CASSTGGNVLTF. In DNA, the CDR3 is TGTGCCAGCAGCACAGGAGGTAACGTCCTGACTTTC. J is TRBJ2-6 and V is TRBV7-9; perhaps D is TRBD1 or TRBD2 (5 bases each). Per germline, CDR1 SEHNR and CDR2 FQNEAQ (reference sequence). CDR3 size: 12 residues. Trimming took 5 bases from V and 10 from J, leaving 9 bases between them.

The rearrangement joins TRBV3-1 (or the pseudogene TRBV3-2) to TRBJ2-2, with a weak D call TRBD2 (7 bases). The CDR3 is made up of 16 amino acids. Germline loops: CDR1 LGHDT, CDR2 YNNKEL (reference sequence). The V end lost 4 bases, the J end lost 5 bases, and 17 bases lay between the germline ends. The CDR3 bases are TGTGCCAGCAGCCTGGCCGGGGGGCCCGTAACCGGGGAGCTGTTTTTT. Its protein is CASSLAGGPVTGELFF.

V usage is TRBV2 and J usage is TRBJ1-2, with TRBD1 matching 10 bases. The ends lost 6 bases at V and 4 bases at J; junction bases unmatched: 2. Germline V gives CDR1 SNHLY, CDR2 FYNNEI. This CDR3 spans 13 amino acids. The CDR3, as DNA: TGTGCCAGCAGGACAGGGGGCCTCTATGGCTACACCTTC. It encodes CASRTGGLYGYTF.

The chain carries TRBV5-1 and TRBJ2-7; the D gene is possibly TRBD1 (6 bases). Trimming took off 5 bases at V and 1 base at J, with 16 bases between the two ends. This CDR3 has 15 residues. CDR1 is SGHRS, CDR2 YFSETQ, per germline. The CDR3 loop is CASSVDRSVSYEQYF. The CDR3 DNA reads as TGCGCCAGCAGTGTTGACAGGAGTGTGTCCTACGAGCAGTACTTC.

The chain combines TRBV30 with TRBJ2-4, with D unresolved. Looked up from germline, CDR1 is GTSNPN and CDR2 is SVGIG (reference sequence). CDR3 length equals 17 residues. Between the trimmed V and J ends, which lost 0 bases and 1 base, there was a span of 16 bases. CDR3 amino acids: CAWSVRFGVDAKNIQYF. Written as DNA, the CDR3 is TGTGCCTGGAGTGTACGATTTGGGGTCGACGCCAAAAACATTCAGTACTTC.

The chain employs TRBV9 and TRBJ2-3; D unresolved. V gave up 4 bases and J gave up 8 bases, with 17 bases separating them. Germline V gene lookup returns CDR1 SGDLS and CDR2 YYNGEE. The CDR3 runs to 14 residues. The CDR3 is CASSTRSSMSTQYF. The DNA for the CDR3 is TGTGCCAGCAGCACCCGGTCCTCTATGAGTACGCAGTATTTT. The whole variable domain, remainder taken from reference TRBV9 and TRBJ2-3, is DSGVTQTPKHLITATGQRVTLRCSPRSGDLSVYWYQQSLDQGLQFLIQYYNGEERAKGNILERFSAQQFPDLHSELNLSSLELGDSALYFCASSTRSSMSTQYFGPGTRLTVL.

This clone has only one observation. The chain combines TRBV2 with TRBJ1-2; D possibly corresponds to TRBD1 (6 bases). This CDR3 is 12 amino acids long. The V gene's germline CDR1 is SNHLY and CDR2 FYNNEI. The V gene lost 2 bases and the J gene lost 8 bases, with 9 bases spanning the gap. This CDR3 is CASSEFGGGYTF. The CDR3 region has the DNA TGTGCCAGCAGTGAATTTGGGGGCGGCTACACCTTC.

The chain carries TRBV5-5 and TRBJ2-5, with 9 bases fitting TRBD2. This CDR3 comprises 15 residues. The germline gives CDR1 SGHKS, CDR2 YYEKEE (reference sequence). V was pared by 5 bases and J by 4 bases, with 9 bases of the junction left unmatched. This chain's CDR3 is CASSHTAGGGETQYF. The CDR3 nucleotides are TGTGCCAGCAGTCATACAGCGGGAGGTGGAGAGACCCAGTACTTC.

The V and J genes are TRBV19 and TRBJ1-1, with 8 bases that match TRBD1. The CDR3 totals 14 residues. The ends lost 4 bases at V and 5 bases at J; junction bases unmatched: 6. Germline V gene sequence: CDR1 LNHDA, CDR2 SQIVND (reference sequence). Written as DNA, the CDR3 is TGTGCCAGTAGTACAGGGGGCTTGGTTACTGAAGCTTTCTTT. It encodes CASSTGGLVTEAFF.

This clone appeared once. This chain joins TRBV7-9 and TRBJ2-3, with a possible D match to TRBD2 (5 bases). This CDR3 has 16 residues. Germline lookup yields CDR1 SEHNR and CDR2 FQNEAQ (reference sequence). Trimming took 5 bases from V and 2 from J, leaving 17 bases between them. The CDR3 region is CASSPLSAGFTDTQYF. CDR3 DNA: TGTGCCAGCAGCCCTCTTTCCGCGGGTTTCACAGATACGCAGTATTTT.

V and J are TRBV20-1 and TRBJ2-6, with D unresolved. Trimming shortened V by 3 bases and J by 4 bases, and 10 bases separated the two germline ends. The germline V gene has CDR1 DFQATT and CDR2 SNEGSKA (reference sequence). This CDR3 spans 14 amino acids. CDR3 sequence: CSASNSRGANVLTF. The CDR3, as DNA: TGCAGTGCTAGTAACTCGCGGGGGGCCAACGTCCTGACTTTC.